This T cell receptor beta chain is from a study of response to subunit inactivated influenza vaccine. V was pared by 1 base and J by 10 bases, with 12 bases between. Looked up from germline, CDR1 is SGHDN and CDR2 is FVKESK. CDR3 length: 13 residues. TCRdb reprocessed the RT-PCR reads with MiXCR, giving one entry per CDR3 protein. The sample yields more than 200,000 distinct CDR3 sequences, approximately 12% seen once. The clonotype originates from a man aged 45-65 years who received an inactivated influenza vaccine. Sequences were derived from non-naive T cells sorted from PBMCs, sampled roughly 15 days before vaccination. V and J are TRBV14 and TRBJ2-3, with unresolved D. CDR3 in DNA: TGTGCCAGCAGCCAAGTAGGTTCTGTTCCGCAGTATTTT. Protein sequence: CASSQVGSVPQYF.